Shown below are 28 T cell receptor beta chains from a single sample sequenced in a study of cytomegalovirus exposure and HLA in healthy donors. PCR used 60 Vbeta primers and 13 Jbeta primers. Sequencing used immunoSEQ multiplex PCR; TCRdb keeps in-frame clones, though not all of them. Among over 20,000 clones listed, 79% were seen once. Source material: PBMCs. The receptor source for this set is a male donor in good health and CMV-seronegative.

The sample holds one count of this clone. The chain is built from TRBV28 and TRBJ2-1, with 15 nucleotides matching TRBD2. Germline V lookup: CDR1 MDHEN, CDR2 SYDVKM. The CDR3 runs to 16 residues. Trimming took 2 bases from V and 7 from J; bases not matched to a gene: 3. CDR3 sequence: CASSLLGLAGGNEQFF. The DNA for the CDR3 is TGTGCCAGCAGTTTACTAGGACTAGCGGGAGGGAATGAGCAGTTCTTC.

The V gene is TRBV28, the J gene TRBJ2-2; 14 bases map to TRBD2. Germline-derived CDR1 and CDR2 are MDHEN and SYDVKM. With V trimmed by 5 bases and J by 6 bases, 5 bases remained unmatched. The CDR3 covers 16 residues. The CDR3 sequence: CASSPRLAGGAGELFF. CDR3 DNA sequence: TGTGCCAGCAGTCCACGACTAGCGGGAGGGGCCGGGGAGCTGTTTTTT.

The rearrangement joins TRBV30 to TRBJ1-1; TRBD1 matches 9 bases. Germline loops: CDR1 GTSNPN, CDR2 SVGIG (reference sequence). Trimming removed 7 bases from V and 2 bases from J; junction bases left unmatched: 11. This CDR3 spans 15 amino acids. The CDR3 bases are TGTGCCTCTAGCCGGGACAGGGCCTTCAACACTGAAGCTTTCTTT. Protein product: CASSRDRAFNTEAFF.

The chain employs TRBV5-4 and TRBJ1-4; 7 bases align to TRBD1. This CDR3 has 16 amino acids. Germline V gives CDR1 SGHNT, CDR2 YYREEE (reference sequence). V trimming: 0 bases; J trimming: 5 bases; junction bases outside the gene matches: 7. The CDR3 DNA reads as TGTGCCAGCAGCTTGGGGAGGCCAGGGGGGAATGAAAAACTGTTTTTT. It is translated as CASSLGRPGGNEKLFF.

The V gene is TRBV28, the J gene TRBJ1-2; D not certain. The V and J ends lost 2 bases and 7 bases respectively, with 11 bases between them. The CDR3 consists of 13 residues. The germline V gene has CDR1 MDHEN and CDR2 SYDVKM. CDR3 in DNA: TGTGCCAGCAGTTTAACGGGAGCTCTTGGCTACACCTTC. This sequence encodes CASSLTGALGYTF.

This clone was seen a single time. J is TRBJ2-5 and V is TRBV2; the match to TRBD2 covers 10 bases. V shed 4 bases, J shed 4 bases, and the junction held 9 bases outside the gene matches. CDR1 is SNHLY, CDR2 FYNNEI, per germline. The CDR3 length is 16 residues. The CDR3 region has the DNA TGTGCCAGCAGTGTGCCGAGCCTAGCGGGAGTAGAGACCCAGTACTTC. It is translated as CASSVPSLAGVETQYF.

The chain employs TRBV11-3 and TRBJ1-2; TRBD1 aligns across 7 bases. This CDR3 has 12 amino acids. V lost 4 bases, J lost 4 bases, and 0 bases stayed unmatched. Per the germline V gene, CDR1 is SGHNT and CDR2 is YENEEA. CDR3 nucleotide sequence: TGTGCCAGCAGCTCAGGGGGCTATGGCTACACCTTC. The encoded protein is CASSSGGYGYTF.

The DNA of the CDR3 is TGTGCCATCAGTGAAGGGGGCCTCTATGGCTACACCTTC. It codes for CAISEGGLYGYTF. V usage is TRBV10-3 and J usage is TRBJ1-2; 7 bases match TRBD1. Losses at the gene ends were 3 bases for V and 4 bases for J; bases not matched to a gene: 2. Germline lookup yields CDR1 ENHRY and CDR2 SYGVKD. This CDR3 is built from 13 residues.

This chain joins TRBV7-6 and TRBJ1-3, with D maybe TRBD1 (5 bases). This CDR3 is 14 amino acids long. In germline, CDR1 is SGHVS, CDR2 FNYEAQ. V was trimmed by 6 bases and J by 4 bases, leaving 13 bases between them. CDR3 bases: TGTGCCAGCAGGCCCGCCGGACAAGGAAACACCATATATTTT. It specifies CASRPAGQGNTIYF.

V is TRBV7-9 and J is TRBJ1-5; no firm D call. The V gene lost 1 base and the J gene lost 4 bases, with 11 bases spanning the gap. Germline-derived CDR1 and CDR2 are SEHNR and FQNEAQ (reference sequence). CDR3 length: 15 residues. The chain's CDR3 is CASSLGGPVNQPQHF. The CDR3 bases are TGTGCCAGCAGCTTAGGAGGCCCGGTGAATCAGCCCCAGCATTTT.

This chain connects TRBV7-2 to TRBJ1-1; D call uncertain. This CDR3 region has 15 residues. Trimming took 5 bases from V and 2 from J, leaving 15 bases between them. CDR1 is SGHTA, CDR2 FQGNSA, per germline. CDR3 sequence: CASSPQRLRNTEAFF. The DNA for the CDR3 is TGTGCCAGCAGCCCCCAGCGGTTGAGAAACACTGAAGCTTTCTTT.

The chain carries TRBV5-4 and TRBJ2-7; 9 bases match TRBD1. Germline-derived CDR1 and CDR2 are SGHNT and YYREEE (reference sequence). The length of the CDR3 is 15 residues. J lost 7 bases, V lost 3 bases, and 11 bases had no gene match. As DNA, the CDR3 is TGTGCCAGCAGCTCTCCCGGGACAGGGCCGGGGGAGCAGTACTTC. This translates into CASSSPGTGPGEQYF.

This clone was counted a few times. This chain connects TRBV10-3 to TRBJ1-1; the D gene is possibly TRBD1 (5 bases). The CDR3 length is 14 residues. The germline V and J ends were trimmed by 6 bases and 1 base, with 12 bases remaining between them. Germline CDR1 reads ENHRY; CDR2 reads SYGVKD. The chain's CDR3 is CAIRVSQENTEAFF. The CDR3 DNA reads TGTGCCATCAGGGTATCACAGGAGAACACTGAAGCTTTCTTT.

The gene calls are TRBV15 and TRBJ2-4; the D is unclear. The CDR3 is 16 amino acids. The V end was cut by 0 bases, the J end by 3 bases, with 12 bases between. The germline CDR1 and CDR2 sequences are LNHNV and YYDKDF (reference sequence). The CDR3 nucleotides read TGTGCCACCAGCAGAGATCGGAACTCGGGCAAAAACATTCAGTACTTC. As protein: CATSRDRNSGKNIQYF.

The chain combines TRBV7-2 with TRBJ2-1; D remains unclear. Germline CDR1 reads SGHTA; CDR2 reads FQGNSA. This CDR3 is built from 16 residues. V was shortened by 0 bases and J by 2 bases, with 11 bases between the two germline ends. The CDR3 is CASSLAVTHTYNEQFF. CDR3 DNA: TGTGCCAGCAGCTTAGCAGTAACCCACACCTACAATGAGCAGTTCTTC.

CDR3 coding DNA: TGTGCCAGCAGCTTACCGGGACAGGACCACTTCACCGGGGAGCTGTTTTTT. This translates into CASSLPGQDHFTGELFF. The chain combines TRBV7-9 with TRBJ2-2; 8 nucleotides line up with TRBD1. Germline values: CDR1 SEHNR, CDR2 FQNEAQ (reference sequence). The CDR3 is 17 residues long. V trimming: 2 bases; J trimming: 4 bases; junction bases outside the gene matches: 9.

In this sample, this clone turned up once. The junction departs from germline at one end; a sequencing error may be responsible. The chain couples TRBV7-9 to TRBJ2-7; D may be TRBD1 (6 bases). Germline-derived CDR1 and CDR2 are SEHNR and FQNEAQ (reference sequence). The CDR3 runs to 12 residues. The CDR3 sequence is CSSSLDSLWGQF. In DNA, the CDR3 is TGTTCCAGCAGCTTAGATTCCCTCTGGGGGCAATTC.

The J gene is TRBJ2-5, the V gene TRBV27; 8 bases line up with TRBD1. Germline V gives CDR1 MNHEY, CDR2 SMNVEV (reference sequence). After removal of 6 bases from V and 5 bases from J, the junction contained 8 bases not matched to a gene. The CDR3 loop spans 14 amino acids. The CDR3 protein is CASSLTGGRETQYF. CDR3 sequence (DNA): TGTGCCAGCAGCCTTACAGGGGGGAGGGAGACCCAGTACTTC.

V is TRBV16 and J is TRBJ1-1; 8 nucleotides match TRBD1. V was clipped by 8 bases and J by 1 base; unmatched bases: 3. The CDR3 totals 13 residues. The germline gives CDR1 KGHSY, CDR2 FQNENV. The DNA for the CDR3 is TGTGCCAGCGGCGGGACAGGGAACACTGAAGCTTTCTTT. Amino acid sequence: CASGGTGNTEAFF.

This sequence joins TRBV5-6 and TRBJ2-5; 7 bases line up with TRBD1. Losses at the gene ends were 1 base for V and 5 bases for J; bases not matched to a gene: 2. The length of the CDR3 is 13 residues. CDR1 and CDR2 (germline): SGHDT, YYEEEE. The DNA of the CDR3 is TGTGCCAGCAGCTTGTCAGGGGGTGAGACCCAGTACTTC. Its translation: CASSLSGGETQYF.

The rearrangement joins TRBV5-1 to TRBJ2-7; 10 bases map to TRBD1. Germline loops: CDR1 SGHRS, CDR2 YFSETQ. CDR3 length: 18 residues. The V gene end was trimmed by 0 bases and the J gene end by 5 bases; junction bases not matched to a gene: 14. This CDR3 reads CASSLGSSAGTGEHEQYF. CDR3 DNA sequence: TGCGCCAGCAGCTTGGGCAGCTCTGCCGGGACAGGGGAGCACGAGCAGTACTTC.

This chain joins TRBV9 and TRBJ1-3, with D perhaps matching TRBD1 (6 bases). This CDR3 spans 14 amino acids. The V and J ends lost 3 bases and 4 bases respectively, with 11 bases between them. The germline gives CDR1 SGDLS, CDR2 YYNGEE. CDR3 sequence reads: CASSEGGVGNTIYF. CDR3 DNA: TGTGCCAGCAGCGAGGGGGGGGTGGGAAACACCATATATTTT. The complete variable domain, with remaining parts taken from reference TRBV9 and TRBJ1-3, reads DSGVTQTPKHLITATGQRVTLRCSPRSGDLSVYWYQQSLDQGLQFLIQYYNGEERAKGNILERFSAQQFPDLHSELNLSSLELGDSALYFCASSEGGVGNTIYFGEGSWLTVV.

The rearrangement links TRBV7-2 to TRBJ1-5, with 9 bases fitting TRBD1. Trimming took 5 bases from V and 2 from J; bases not matched to a gene: 4. Per the germline V gene, CDR1 is SGHTA and CDR2 is FQGNSA. The CDR3 totals 15 residues. The DNA for the CDR3 is TGTGCCAGCAGCCCGACAGGGGGTGGCAATCAGCCCCAGCATTTT. Its protein product is CASSPTGGGNQPQHF.

The chain recombines TRBV9 with TRBJ1-4; possibly TRBD1 for D (6 bases). The CDR3 runs 15 residues. The V end was cut by 4 bases, the J end by 0 bases, with 10 bases between. Germline CDR1 SGDLS, CDR2 YYNGEE. Here the CDR3 DNA reads TGTGCCAGCAGCAAAGGACAGACAACTAATGAAAAACTGTTTTTT. This sequence encodes CASSKGQTTNEKLFF.

The V gene is TRBV5-1, the J gene TRBJ2-7; 7 bases are shared with TRBD2. Germline CDR1 SGHRS, CDR2 YFSETQ. Losses at the gene ends were 3 bases for V and 0 bases for J; bases not matched to a gene: 3. This CDR3 is built from 14 residues. The CDR3: CASSWGDYSYEQYF. The CDR3 coding sequence is TGCGCCAGCAGCTGGGGGGACTACTCCTACGAGCAGTACTTC.

The chain couples TRBV2 to TRBJ2-3; D gene uncertain. Trimming removed 2 bases at V and 0 bases at J, with 9 bases between. This CDR3 has 15 amino acids. The germline CDR1 and CDR2 sequences are SNHLY and FYNNEI. Written as DNA, the CDR3 is TGTGCCAGCAGTGAACATGGCCAGAGCACAGATACGCAGTATTTT. Translating it yields CASSEHGQSTDTQYF.

The rearrangement joins TRBV28 to TRBJ2-1; maybe TRBD2 (6 bases). This CDR3 has 14 residues. Trimming took off 6 bases at V and 6 bases at J, with 15 bases between the two ends. CDR1 is MDHEN and CDR2 is SYDVKM in the germline V gene. DNA for the CDR3: TGTGCCAGCAGGCAGGAGGGAGAGACCAATGAGCAGTTCTTC. It yields the protein CASRQEGETNEQFF.

The chain links TRBV7-9 to TRBJ2-1, with TRBD2 matching 7 bases. V lost 7 bases and J lost 15; bases outside the gene matches: 9. This CDR3 region has 11 residues. CDR1 SEHNR and CDR2 FQNEAQ come from the germline V gene (reference sequence). This CDR3 reads CASTVGRDPFF. The CDR3 region has the DNA TGTGCCAGCACCGTAGGGAGGGACCCGTTCTTC.